This entry features one T cell receptor beta chain sequence. Attachment of unique molecular identifiers was made to individual cDNA molecules. In TCRdb, the 5' RACE reads were re-called with MiXCR into one record per CDR3 protein. The data contain 50,000 to 70,000 distinct CDR3 sequences, 15% of them singletons. This entry comes from a study of early T cells in non-severe SARS-CoV-2 infection. About the research overall: From unsorted whole blood, bulk RNA was sequenced, and the chains remained unpaired.

Per germline, CDR1 LNHDA and CDR2 SQIVND (reference sequence). Trimming at V came to 3 bases and at J to 2 bases, leaving 3 bases not matched to a gene. The CDR3 runs 15 residues. The starting material was whole blood, obtained at baseline. The genes are TRBV19 and TRBJ2-7; TRBD1 matches at 11 bases. The sequence was obtained from an adult who was a healthcare worker with PCR-confirmed SARS-CoV-2 infection or an uninfected control (not recorded which). The CDR3 loop reads CASSIGQGAPYEQYF. The DNA for the CDR3 is TGTGCCAGTAGTATCGGACAGGGGGCACCCTACGAGCAGTACTTC.